This T cell receptor beta chain was captured in a study of T cell responses to AZD1222 COVID-19 vaccine. Study results and limitations: Breadth and depth of Spike-specific TCRs rose after two AZD1222 doses. Researchers report vaccine-associated CD4 TCRs spanning spike, with dominance at 160-218 and 743-854. Clonal diversity may have been underestimated in mostly white British donors.

Sequenced by immunoSEQ multiplex PCR; TCRdb stores in-frame clones only, minus some. The sample contains roughly 99,000 clones, 90% to 95% of which appear only once. The V and J ends lost 1 base and 3 bases respectively, with 7 bases between them. CDR1 is LGHDT and CDR2 is YNNKEL in the germline V gene (reference sequence). The length of the CDR3 is 13 residues. This clone was recorded only once. The antigen remains undetermined. V gene TRBV3-1 (or the pseudogene TRBV3-2) combines with J gene TRBJ2-7; D is ambiguous. Sequencing used peripheral blood, obtained 28 days after the second AZD1222 dose. The TCR originated in an adult who received the AZD1222 COVID-19 vaccine. CDR3: CASSQGLIYEQYF. For the CDR3, the DNA is TGTGCCAGCAGCCAAGGACTGATCTACGAGCAGTACTTC.